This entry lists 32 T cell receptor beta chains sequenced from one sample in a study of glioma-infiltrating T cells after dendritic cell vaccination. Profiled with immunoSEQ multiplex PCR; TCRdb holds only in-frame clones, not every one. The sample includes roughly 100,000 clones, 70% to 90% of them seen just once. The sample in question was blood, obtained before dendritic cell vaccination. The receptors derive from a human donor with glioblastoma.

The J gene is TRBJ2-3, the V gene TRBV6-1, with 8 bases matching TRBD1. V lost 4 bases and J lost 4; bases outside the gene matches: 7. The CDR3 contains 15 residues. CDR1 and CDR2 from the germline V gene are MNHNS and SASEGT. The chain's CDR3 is CASSGRSGGADTQYF. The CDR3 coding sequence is TGTGCCAGCAGTGGGAGGTCAGGGGGCGCAGATACGCAGTATTTT.

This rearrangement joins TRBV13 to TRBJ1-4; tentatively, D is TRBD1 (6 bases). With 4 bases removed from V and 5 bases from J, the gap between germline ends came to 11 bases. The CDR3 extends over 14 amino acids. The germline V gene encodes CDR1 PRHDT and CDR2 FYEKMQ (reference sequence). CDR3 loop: CASSSGQLNEKLFF. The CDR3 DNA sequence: TGTGCCAGCAGCTCTGGACAGTTGAATGAAAAACTGTTTTTT.

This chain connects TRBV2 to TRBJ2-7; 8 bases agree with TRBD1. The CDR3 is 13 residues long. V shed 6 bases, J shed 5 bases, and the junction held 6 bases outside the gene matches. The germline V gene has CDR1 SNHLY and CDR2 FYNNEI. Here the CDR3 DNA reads TGTGCCAGCAGCGGGGACAGGTTCGACGAGCAGTACTTC. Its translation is CASSGDRFDEQYF.

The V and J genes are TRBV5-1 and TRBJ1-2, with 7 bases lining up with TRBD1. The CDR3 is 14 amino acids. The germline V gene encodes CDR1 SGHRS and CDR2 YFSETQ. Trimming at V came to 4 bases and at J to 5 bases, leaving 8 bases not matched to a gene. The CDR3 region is CASSVQGGGYGYTF. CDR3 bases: TGCGCCAGCAGCGTACAAGGGGGCGGGTATGGCTACACCTTC. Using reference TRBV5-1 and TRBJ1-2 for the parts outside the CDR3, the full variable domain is KAGVTQTPRYLIKTRGQQVTLSCSPISGHRSVSWYQQTPGQGLQFLFEYFSETQRNKGNFPGRFSGRQFSNSRSEMNVSTLELGDSALYLCASSVQGGGYGYTFGSGTRLTVV.

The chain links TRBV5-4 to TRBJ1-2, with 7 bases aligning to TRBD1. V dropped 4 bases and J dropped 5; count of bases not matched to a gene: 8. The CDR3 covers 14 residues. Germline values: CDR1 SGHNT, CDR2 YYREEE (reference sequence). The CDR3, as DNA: TGTGCCAGCAGCCCGGGGACAGTAGGATATGGCTACACCTTC. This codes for CASSPGTVGYGYTF.

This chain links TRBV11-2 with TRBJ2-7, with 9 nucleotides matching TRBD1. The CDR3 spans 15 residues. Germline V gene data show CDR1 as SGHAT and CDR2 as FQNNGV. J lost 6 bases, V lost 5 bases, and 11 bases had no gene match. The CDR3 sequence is CASSHDAGTGIEQYF. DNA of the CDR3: TGTGCCAGCAGCCACGACGCCGGGACAGGGATCGAGCAGTACTTC. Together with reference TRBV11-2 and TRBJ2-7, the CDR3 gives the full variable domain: EAGVAQSPRYKIIEKRQSVAFWCNPISGHATLYWYQQILGQGPKLLIQFQNNGVVDDSQLPKDRFSAERLKGVDSTLKIQPAKLEDSAVYLCASSHDAGTGIEQYFGPGTRLTVT.

This chain's CDR3 is CAITRGGAGETQYF. In nucleotides, the CDR3 is TGTGCCATCACCCGGGGAGGGGCCGGGGAGACCCAGTACTTC. The V gene is TRBV10-3, the J gene TRBJ2-5, with 7 bases aligning to TRBD2. Germline V gene lookup returns CDR1 ENHRY and CDR2 SYGVKD. There are 14 residues in the CDR3. The V gene end was trimmed by 7 bases and the J gene end by 5 bases; junction bases not matched to a gene: 10.

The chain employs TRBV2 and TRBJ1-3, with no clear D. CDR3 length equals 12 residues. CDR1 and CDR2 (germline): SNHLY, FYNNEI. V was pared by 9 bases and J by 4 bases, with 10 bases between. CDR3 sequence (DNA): TGTGCCAGACCGTGTCAGGGAAACACCATATATTTT. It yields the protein CARPCQGNTIYF.

CDR3 in DNA: TGTGCCAGCACCCCCGCGGATCTATCCTACAATGAGCAGTTCTTC. Residues: CASTPADLSYNEQFF. The rearrangement uses TRBV27 and TRBJ2-1; D remains unclear. CDR3 length: 15 residues. From germline, CDR1 is MNHEY and CDR2 SMNVEV (reference sequence). V lost 7 bases and J 1 base, leaving 14 bases between the germline ends.

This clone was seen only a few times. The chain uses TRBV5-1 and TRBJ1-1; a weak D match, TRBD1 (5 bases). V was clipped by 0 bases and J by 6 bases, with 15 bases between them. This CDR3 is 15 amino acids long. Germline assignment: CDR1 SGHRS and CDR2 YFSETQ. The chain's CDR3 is CASSLANWGQAEAFF. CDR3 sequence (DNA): TGCGCCAGCAGCTTGGCCAATTGGGGCCAGGCTGAAGCTTTCTTT.

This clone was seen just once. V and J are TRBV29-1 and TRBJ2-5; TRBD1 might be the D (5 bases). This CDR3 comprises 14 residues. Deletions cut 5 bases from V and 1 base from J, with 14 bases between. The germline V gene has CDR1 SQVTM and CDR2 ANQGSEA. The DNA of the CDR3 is TGCAGCGTTCGACGGACAACTTCCCAAGAGACCCAGTACTTC. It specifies CSVRRTTSQETQYF.

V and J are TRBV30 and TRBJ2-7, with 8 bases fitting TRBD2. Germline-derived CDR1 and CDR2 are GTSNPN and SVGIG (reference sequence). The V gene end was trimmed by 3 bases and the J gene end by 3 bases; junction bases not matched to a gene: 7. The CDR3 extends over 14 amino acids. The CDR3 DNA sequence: TGTGCCTGGAGGCGGACAGCGGGAGACTACGAGCAGTACTTC. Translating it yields CAWRRTAGDYEQYF.

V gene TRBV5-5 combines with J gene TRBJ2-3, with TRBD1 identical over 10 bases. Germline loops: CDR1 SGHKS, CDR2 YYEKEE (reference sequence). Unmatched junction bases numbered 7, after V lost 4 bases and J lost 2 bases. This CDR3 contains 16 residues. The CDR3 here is CASSLWDRGLTDTQYF. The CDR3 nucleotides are TGTGCCAGCAGCCTATGGGACAGGGGACTCACAGATACGCAGTATTTT. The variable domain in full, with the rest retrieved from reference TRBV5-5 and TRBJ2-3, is DAGVTQSPTHLIKTRGQQVTLRCSPISGHKSVSWYQQVLGQGPQFIFQYYEKEERGRGNFPDRFSARQFPNYSSELNVNALLLGDSALYLCASSLWDRGLTDTQYFGPGTRLTVL.

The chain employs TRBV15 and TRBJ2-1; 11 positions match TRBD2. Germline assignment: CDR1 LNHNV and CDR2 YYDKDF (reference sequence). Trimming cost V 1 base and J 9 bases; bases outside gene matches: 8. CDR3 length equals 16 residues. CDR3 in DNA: TGTGCCACCAGCAGAGTGGGTAGCGGGAGGGAGGGTGAGCAGTTCTTC. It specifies CATSRVGSGREGEQFF. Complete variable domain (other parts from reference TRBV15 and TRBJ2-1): DAMVIQNPRYQVTQFGKPVTLSCSQTLNHNVMYWYQQKSSQAPKLLFHYYDKDFNNEADTPDNFQSRRPNTSFCFLDIRSPGLGDTAMYLCATSRVGSGREGEQFFGPGTRLTVL.

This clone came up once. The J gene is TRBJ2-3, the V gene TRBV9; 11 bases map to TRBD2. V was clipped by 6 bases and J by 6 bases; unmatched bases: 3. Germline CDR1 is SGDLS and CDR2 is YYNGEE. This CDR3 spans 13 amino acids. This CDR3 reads CASNRLAGDTQYF. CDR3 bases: TGTGCCAGCAACAGACTAGCGGGGGATACGCAGTATTTT.

The CDR3 DNA reads as TGTGCCAGCAGCCGCTGGACAGGGGGAGGGGGAACTGAAGCTTTCTTT. Protein sequence: CASSRWTGGGGTEAFF. The chain joins TRBV7-3 to TRBJ1-1; 10 bases match TRBD1. The CDR3 is made up of 16 amino acids. J lost 5 bases, V lost 5 bases, and 11 bases had no gene match. Per germline, CDR1 SGHTA and CDR2 FQGTGA.

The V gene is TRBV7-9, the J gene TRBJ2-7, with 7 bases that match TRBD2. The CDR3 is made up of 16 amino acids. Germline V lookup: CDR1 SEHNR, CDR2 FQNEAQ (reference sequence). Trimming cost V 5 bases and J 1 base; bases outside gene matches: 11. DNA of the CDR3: TGTGCCAGCAGCGCCGGGGGAGCGGGAAAGTCCTACGAGCAGTACTTC. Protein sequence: CASSAGGAGKSYEQYF.

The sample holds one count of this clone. The CDR3 DNA sequence: TGTGCCAGCTCACCAGCTCAGGGTGGGGCAGATACGCAGTATTTT. Amino acid sequence: CASSPAQGGADTQYF. The chain has TRBV18 and TRBJ2-3, with D perhaps TRBD1 (5 bases). CDR1 is KGHSH and CDR2 is LQKENI in the germline V gene. The V end was cut by 2 bases, the J end by 4 bases, with 13 bases between. This CDR3 is built from 15 residues.

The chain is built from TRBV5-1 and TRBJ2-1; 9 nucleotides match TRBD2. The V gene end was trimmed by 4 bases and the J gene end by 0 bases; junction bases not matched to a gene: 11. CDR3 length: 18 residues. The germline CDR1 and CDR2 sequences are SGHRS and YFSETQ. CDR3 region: CASSRRTSAPSSYNEQFF. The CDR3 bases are TGCGCCAGCAGCCGTCGGACTAGCGCTCCGAGCTCCTACAATGAGCAGTTCTTC.

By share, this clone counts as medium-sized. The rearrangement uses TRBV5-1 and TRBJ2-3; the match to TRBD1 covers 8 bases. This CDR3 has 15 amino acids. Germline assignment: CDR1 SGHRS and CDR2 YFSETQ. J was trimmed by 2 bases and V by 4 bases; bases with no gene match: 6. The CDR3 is CASSRSRGPTDTQYF. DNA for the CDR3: TGCGCCAGCAGCAGAAGCAGGGGGCCCACAGATACGCAGTATTTT.

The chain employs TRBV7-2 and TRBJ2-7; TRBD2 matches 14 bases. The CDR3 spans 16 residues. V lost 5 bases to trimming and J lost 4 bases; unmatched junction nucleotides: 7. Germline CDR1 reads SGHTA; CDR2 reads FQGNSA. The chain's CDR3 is CASSVGLAGGTYEQYF. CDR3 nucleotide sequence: TGTGCCAGCAGCGTCGGACTAGCGGGAGGTACGTACGAGCAGTACTTC.

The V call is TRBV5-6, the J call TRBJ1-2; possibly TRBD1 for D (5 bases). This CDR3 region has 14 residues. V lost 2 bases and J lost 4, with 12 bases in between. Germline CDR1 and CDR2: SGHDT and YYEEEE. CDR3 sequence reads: CASSLEGEGYGYTF. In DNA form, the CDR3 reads TGTGCCAGCAGCTTAGAAGGGGAAGGCTATGGCTACACCTTC.

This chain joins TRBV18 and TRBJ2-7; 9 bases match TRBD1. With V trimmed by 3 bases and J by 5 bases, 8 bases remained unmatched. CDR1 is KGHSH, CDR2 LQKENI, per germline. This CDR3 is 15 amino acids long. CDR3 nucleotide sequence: TGTGCCAGCTCACCGCCCGGGACAGGGAGCCACGAGCAGTACTTC. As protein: CASSPPGTGSHEQYF.

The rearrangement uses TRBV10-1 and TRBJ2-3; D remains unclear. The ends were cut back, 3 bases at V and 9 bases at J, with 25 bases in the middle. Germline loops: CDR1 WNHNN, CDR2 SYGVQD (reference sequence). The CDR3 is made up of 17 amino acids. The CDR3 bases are TGCGCCAGCAGTGATACCACTCCCGGGTCCGCACGCGCGACGCAGTATTTT. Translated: CASSDTTPGSARATQYF.

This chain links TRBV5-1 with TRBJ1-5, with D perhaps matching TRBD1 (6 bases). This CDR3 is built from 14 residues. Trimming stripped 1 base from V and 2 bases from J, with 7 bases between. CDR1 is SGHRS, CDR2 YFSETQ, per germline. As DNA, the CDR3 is TGCGCCAGCAGCTTGTCAGGGGGCAATCAGCCCCAGCATTTT. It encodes CASSLSGGNQPQHF.

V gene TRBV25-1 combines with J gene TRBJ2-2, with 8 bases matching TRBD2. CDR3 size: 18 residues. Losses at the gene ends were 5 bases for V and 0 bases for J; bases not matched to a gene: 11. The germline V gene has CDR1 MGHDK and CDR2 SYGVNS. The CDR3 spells CASSPKSGGLTNTGELFF. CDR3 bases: TGTGCCAGCAGTCCAAAATCGGGGGGGCTCACGAACACCGGGGAGCTGTTTTTT.

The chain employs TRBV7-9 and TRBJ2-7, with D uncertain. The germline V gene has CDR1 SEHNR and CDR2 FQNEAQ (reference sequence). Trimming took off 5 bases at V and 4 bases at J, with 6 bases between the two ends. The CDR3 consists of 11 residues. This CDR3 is CASSPLYEQYF. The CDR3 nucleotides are TGTGCCAGCAGCCCTTTATACGAGCAGTACTTC.

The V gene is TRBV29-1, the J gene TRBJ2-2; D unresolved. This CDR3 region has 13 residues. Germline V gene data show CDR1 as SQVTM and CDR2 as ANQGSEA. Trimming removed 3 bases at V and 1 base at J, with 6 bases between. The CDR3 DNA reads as TGCAGCGTTGACCACAAGAACACCGGGGAGCTGTTTTTT. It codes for CSVDHKNTGELFF.

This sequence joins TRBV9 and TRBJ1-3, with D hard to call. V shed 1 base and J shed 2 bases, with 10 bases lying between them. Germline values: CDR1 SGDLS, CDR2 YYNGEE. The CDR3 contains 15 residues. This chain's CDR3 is CASSVSGIAGNTIYF. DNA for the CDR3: TGTGCCAGCAGCGTAAGCGGGATCGCTGGAAACACCATATATTTT.

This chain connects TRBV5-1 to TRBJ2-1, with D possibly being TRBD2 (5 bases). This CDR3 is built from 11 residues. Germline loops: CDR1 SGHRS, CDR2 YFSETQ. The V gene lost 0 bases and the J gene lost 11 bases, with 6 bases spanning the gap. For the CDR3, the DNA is TGCGCCAGCAGCTTGGAGCGGAAGCAGTTCTTC. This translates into CASSLERKQFF.

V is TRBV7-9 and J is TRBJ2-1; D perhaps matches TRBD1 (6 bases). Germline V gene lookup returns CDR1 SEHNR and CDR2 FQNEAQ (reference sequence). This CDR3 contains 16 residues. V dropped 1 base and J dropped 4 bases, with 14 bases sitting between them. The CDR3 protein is CASSLGSQGRYNEQFF. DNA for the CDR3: TGTGCCAGCAGCTTAGGTTCACAGGGAAGGTACAATGAGCAGTTCTTC.

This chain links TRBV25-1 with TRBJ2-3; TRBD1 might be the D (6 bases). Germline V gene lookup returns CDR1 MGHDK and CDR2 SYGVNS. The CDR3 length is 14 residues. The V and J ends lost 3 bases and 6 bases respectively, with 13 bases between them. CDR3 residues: CASSDQGQGDTQYF. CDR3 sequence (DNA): TGTGCCAGCAGTGATCAGGGCCAGGGGGATACGCAGTATTTT.